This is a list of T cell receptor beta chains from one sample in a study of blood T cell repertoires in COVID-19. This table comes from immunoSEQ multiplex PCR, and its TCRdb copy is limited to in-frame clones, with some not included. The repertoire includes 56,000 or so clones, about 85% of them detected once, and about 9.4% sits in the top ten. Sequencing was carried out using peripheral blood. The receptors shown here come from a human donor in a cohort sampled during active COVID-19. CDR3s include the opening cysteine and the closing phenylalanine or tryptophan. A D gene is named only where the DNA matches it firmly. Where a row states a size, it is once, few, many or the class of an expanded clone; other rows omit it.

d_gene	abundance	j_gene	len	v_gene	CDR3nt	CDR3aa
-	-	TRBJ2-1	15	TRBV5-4	TGTGCCAGCAGCTTGGGTGGGAGCTCCTACAATGAGCAGTTCTTC	CASSLGGSSYNEQFF
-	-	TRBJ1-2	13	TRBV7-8	TGTGCCAGCAGCGATCACCTCGACAGTGGCTACACCTTC	CASSDHLDSGYTF
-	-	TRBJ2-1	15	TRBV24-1	TGTGCCACCAGTGAAGGACTCGCACCCTACAATGAGCAGTTCTTC	CATSEGLAPYNEQFF
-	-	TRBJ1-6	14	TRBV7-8	TGTGCCAGCAGCTTAGCGAGAGGGAGTTCACCCCTCCACTTT	CASSLARGSSPLHF
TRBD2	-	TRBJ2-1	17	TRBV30	TGTGCCTGGAGTGCACAAGCTCTAGCGGGAGGACCCGATGAGCAGTTCTTC	CAWSAQALAGGPDEQFF
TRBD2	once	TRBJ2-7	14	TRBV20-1	TGCAGTGCTAGTCGGCCTAGCGGGAGCTACGAGCAGTACTTC	CSASRPSGSYEQYF
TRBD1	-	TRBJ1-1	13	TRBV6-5	TGTGCCAGCAGAATTACAGGGGGCACTGAAGCTTTCTTT	CASRITGGTEAFF
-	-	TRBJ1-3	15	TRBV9	TGTGCCAGCAGCGTAGGAACCGTCGGGGGAAACACCATATATTTT	CASSVGTVGGNTIYF
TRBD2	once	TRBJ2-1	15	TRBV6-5	TGTGCCAGCAGTTACTCGACTAGCGGGGATGGTGAGCAGTTCTTC	CASSYSTSGDGEQFF
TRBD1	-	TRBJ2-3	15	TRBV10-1	TGCGCCAGCAGTGGGGGACAGGGGTATACAGATACGCAGTATTTT	CASSGGQGYTDTQYF
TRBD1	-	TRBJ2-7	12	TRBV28	TGTGCCTGCGACAGGGGTCCCTACGAGCAGTACTTC	CACDRGPYEQYF
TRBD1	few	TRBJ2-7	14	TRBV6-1	TGTGCCAGCAGTTCCCTGACAGGGCGCTACGAGCAGTACTTC	CASSSLTGRYEQYF
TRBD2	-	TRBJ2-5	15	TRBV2	TGTGCCAGCAGTGAGTTAAGGACCGCGGGAGGGGCCCAGTACTTC	CASSELRTAGGAQYF
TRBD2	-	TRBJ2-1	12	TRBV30	TGTGCCTGGCGGACTAGCGGGAGTACTCAGTTCTTC	CAWRTSGSTQFF
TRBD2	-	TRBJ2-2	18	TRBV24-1	TGTGCCACCAGTGATGCCCGAGGAGCGGGGACCAACACCGGGGAGCTGTTTTTT	CATSDARGAGTNTGELFF
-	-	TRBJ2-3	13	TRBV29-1	TGCAGCGTTGAACGCGCCCAGGGGGATACGCAGTATTTT	CSVERAQGDTQYF
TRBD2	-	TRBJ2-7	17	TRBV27	TGTGCCAGCAGTTTATCTGCCCCGGCGGGAGGATACTACGAGCAGTACTTC	CASSLSAPAGGYYEQYF
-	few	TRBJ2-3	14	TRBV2	TGTGCCAGCAGCACCTTTGGCACGTGGGATACGCAGTATTTT	CASSTFGTWDTQYF
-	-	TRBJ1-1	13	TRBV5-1	TGCGCCAGCAGCTTCCACGGGAACACTGAAGCTTTCTTT	CASSFHGNTEAFF
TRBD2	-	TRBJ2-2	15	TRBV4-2	TGTGCCAGCAGCCTAGGGGGACTAGCAGCCGGGGAGCTGTTTTTT	CASSLGGLAAGELFF
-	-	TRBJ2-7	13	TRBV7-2	TGTGCCAGCAGCTTAAAAGGGCCGGGGGAGCAGTACTTC	CASSLKGPGEQYF
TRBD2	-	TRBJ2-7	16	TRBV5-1	TGCGCCAGCAGCCCCCTCGCCAGAGCGGGAGGTCGCGAGCAGTACTTC	CASSPLARAGGREQYF
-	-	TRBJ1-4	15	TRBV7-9	TGTGCCAGCAGCCCCGGGGACTCGGCTAATGAAAAACTGTTTTTT	CASSPGDSANEKLFF
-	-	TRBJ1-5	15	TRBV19	TGTGCCAGTACTCCAGGAGGAGGTAGCAATCAGCCCCAGCATTTT	CASTPGGGSNQPQHF
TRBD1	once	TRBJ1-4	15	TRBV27	TGTGCCAGCAGTTCGACAGGGGCCCGGCATGAAAAACTGTTTTTT	CASSSTGARHEKLFF
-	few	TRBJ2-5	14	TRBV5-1	TGCGCCAGCAGCTTGACGGGGGGCGATGGGACCCAGTACTTC	CASSLTGGDGTQYF